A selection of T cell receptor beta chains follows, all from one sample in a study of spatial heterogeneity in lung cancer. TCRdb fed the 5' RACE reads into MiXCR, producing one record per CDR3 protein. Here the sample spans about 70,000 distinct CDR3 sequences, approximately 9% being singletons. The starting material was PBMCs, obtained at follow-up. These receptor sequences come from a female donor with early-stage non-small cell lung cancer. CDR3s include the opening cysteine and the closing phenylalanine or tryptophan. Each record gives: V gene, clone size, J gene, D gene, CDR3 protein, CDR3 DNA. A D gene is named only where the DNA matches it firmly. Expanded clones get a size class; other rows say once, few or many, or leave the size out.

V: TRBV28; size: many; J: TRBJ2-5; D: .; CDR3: CASKYPGVGVTQYF; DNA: TGTGCCAGCAAGTATCCCGGGGTAGGAGTGACCCAGTACTTC
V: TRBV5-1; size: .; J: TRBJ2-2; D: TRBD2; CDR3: CASSTTSGRAGTGELFF; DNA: TGCGCCAGCAGCACGACTAGCGGGAGGGCCGGGACCGGGGAGCTGTTTTTT
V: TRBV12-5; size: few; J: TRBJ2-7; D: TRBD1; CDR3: CASGFGTGLIKYEQYF; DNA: TGTGCTAGTGGTTTTGGGACAGGGCTGATAAAATACGAGCAGTACTTC
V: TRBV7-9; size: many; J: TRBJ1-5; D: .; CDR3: CASSHPSSNQPQHF; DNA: TGTGCCAGCAGTCACCCAAGTAGCAATCAGCCCCAGCATTTT
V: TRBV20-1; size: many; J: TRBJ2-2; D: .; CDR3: CSASNRWVHTGELFF; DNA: TGCAGTGCTAGTAACAGATGGGTGCACACCGGGGAGCTGTTTTTT
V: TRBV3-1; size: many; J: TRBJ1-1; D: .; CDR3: CASSQGAEAFF; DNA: TGTGCCAGCAGCCAAGGGGCAGAAGCTTTCTTT
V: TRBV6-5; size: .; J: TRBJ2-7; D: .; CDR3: CASRTTGYYEQYF; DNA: TGTGCCAGCAGGACAACAGGTTACTACGAGCAGTACTTC
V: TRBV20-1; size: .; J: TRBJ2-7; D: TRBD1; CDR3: CSARDRGRMGYEQYF; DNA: TGCAGTGCTAGAGACAGGGGGCGAATGGGCTACGAGCAGTACTTC
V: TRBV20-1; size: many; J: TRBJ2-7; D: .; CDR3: CSASPGRLYEQYF; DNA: TGCAGTGCTAGTCCCGGTCGCCTCTACGAGCAGTACTTC
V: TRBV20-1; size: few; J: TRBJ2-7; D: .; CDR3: CSASYQPDLF; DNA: TGCAGTGCTAGTTACCAACCGGATCTGTTC
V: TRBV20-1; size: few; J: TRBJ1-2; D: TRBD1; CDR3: CSAGTAYGYTF; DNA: TGCAGTGCTGGGACAGCCTATGGCTACACCTTC
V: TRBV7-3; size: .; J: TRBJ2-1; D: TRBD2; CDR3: CASSRAGGEQFF; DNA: TGTGCCAGCAGCCGTGCGGGAGGCGAGCAGTTCTTC
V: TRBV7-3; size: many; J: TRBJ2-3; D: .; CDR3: CASSFAGQGNTDTQYF; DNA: TGTGCCAGCAGCTTTGCCGGCCAGGGTAACACAGATACGCAGTATTTT
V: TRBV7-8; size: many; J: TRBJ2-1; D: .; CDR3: CASSSAGILARYNEQFF; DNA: TGTGCCAGCAGCTCCGCTGGGATTCTAGCGAGATACAATGAGCAGTTCTTC
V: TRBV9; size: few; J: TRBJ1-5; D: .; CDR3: CASSAGSGNQPQHF; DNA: TGTGCCAGCAGCGCGGGATCTGGCAATCAGCCCCAGCATTTT
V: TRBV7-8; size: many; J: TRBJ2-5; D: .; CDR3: CASSLGLLETQYF; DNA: TGTGCCAGCAGCTTAGGTCTTCTCGAGACCCAGTACTTC